What follows are 12 T cell receptor beta chains derived from one specimen sequenced in a study of Graves' ophthalmopathy and Graves' hyperthyroidism. Amplified TCR beta CDR3 regions were obtained using RNA transcripts as template. The first-round RT-PCR employed HTBI primers together with the Qiagen OneStep RT-PCR kit. A multiplex PCR was then performed as the second round. TCRdb reprocessed the multiplex PCR reads with MiXCR, giving one entry per CDR3 protein. The sample includes 600,000 to 700,000 distinct CDR3 sequences, over 40% seen only once; the top ten take 2.5% to 3.5%. The sample was peripheral blood. Source of these receptors: an adult man with Graves' ophthalmopathy.

For this clonotype: A much larger clone lies one base from this, so it may be a read error. The chain couples TRBV5-1 to TRBJ2-7; 9 bases align to TRBD2. Germline CDR1 and CDR2: SGHRS and YFSETQ. The CDR3 loop spans 16 amino acids. After removal of 0 bases from V and 2 bases from J, the junction contained 6 bases not matched to a gene. DNA of the CDR3: TGCGCCAGCAGCTTGGTCGGGGCTAGCGGGACCTACGAGCAGTACTTC. The encoded protein is CASSLVGASGTYEQYF. Filled out from reference TRBV5-1 and TRBJ2-7, the complete variable domain reads KAGVTQTPRYLIKTRGQQVTLSCSPISGHRSVSWYQQTPGQGLQFLFEYFSETQRNKGNFPGRFSGRQFSNSRSEMNVSTLELGDSALYLCASSLVGASGTYEQYFGPGTRLTVT.

This clonotype was counted only a few times. The V and J genes are TRBV6-1 and TRBJ2-2; D is undetermined. Germline V gene sequence: CDR1 MNHNS, CDR2 SASEGT. The CDR3 is 13 residues long. V lost 5 bases and J 6 bases, leaving 10 bases between the germline ends. CDR3 in DNA: TGTGCCAGCAGTTTTATGGCTGCCGGGGAGCTGTTTTTT. Translated, it gives CASSFMAAGELFF.

This clonotype has a count of ten or more. The rearrangement joins TRBV10-3 to TRBJ1-2, with a tentative D call TRBD1 (5 bases). V lost 0 bases and J lost 4, with 12 bases in between. The CDR3 is 15 residues long. Germline lookup yields CDR1 ENHRY and CDR2 SYGVKD. CDR3 bases: TGTGCCATCAGTGAGTCTAGGGTAGGGGCCTATGGCTACACCTTC. Amino acid sequence: CAISESRVGAYGYTF.

About this clonotype: The CDR3 does not end in the conserved phenylalanine or tryptophan, so this is likely a read error. The chain employs TRBV12-3 or TRBV12-4 and TRBJ2-5; D is unresolved. CDR3 length: 15 residues. Deletions cut 10 bases from V and 4 bases from J, with 22 bases between. The CDR3 here is CATTPGPGRAETQYV. CDR3 DNA sequence: TGTGCCACCACACCCGGGCCGGGTAGGGCAGAGACCCAGTACGTC.

The chain has TRBV25-1 and TRBJ1-6; D gene ambiguous. CDR1 is MGHDK and CDR2 is SYGVNS in the germline V gene. There are 15 residues in the CDR3. V lost 1 base, J lost 13 bases, and 17 bases lay in between. For the CDR3, the DNA is TGTGCCAGCAGTGAATCGGGAGTGGGCAATCAGCCCCTCCACTTT. It encodes CASSESGVGNQPLHF.

The table lists this clonotype with many counts. This sequence joins TRBV29-1 and TRBJ1-6; 9 nucleotides agree with TRBD1. The CDR3 length is 12 residues. Germline trimming cut 7 bases from V and 8 bases from J; bases unmatched to any gene: 3. Looked up from germline, CDR1 is SQVTM and CDR2 is ANQGSEA. The CDR3 coding sequence is TGCAGCGCCCGGGACAGGGATTCACCCCTCCACTTT. Encoded protein: CSARDRDSPLHF.

The sample holds many counts of this clonotype. V usage is TRBV5-1 and J usage is TRBJ1-1; 8 nucleotides align to TRBD1. The germline gives CDR1 SGHRS, CDR2 YFSETQ. There are 15 residues in the CDR3. Trimming took 0 bases from V and 8 from J; bases not matched to a gene: 9. CDR3 loop: CASSLGVPGQAEAFF. The CDR3 nucleotides are TGCGCCAGCAGCTTGGGTGTCCCGGGACAGGCCGAAGCTTTCTTT.

This clonotype was seen a few times. CDR3 in DNA: TGTGCCAGCACTTCCAGACGGCTAGCATCCTACGAGCAGTACTTC. It codes for CASTSRRLASYEQYF. This rearrangement joins TRBV7-2 to TRBJ2-7; tentatively, D is TRBD2 (5 bases). The germline CDR1 and CDR2 sequences are SGHTA and FQGNSA. V was pared by 7 bases and J by 1 base, with 17 bases between. The CDR3 has 15 amino acids.

This clonotype has a single count. The chain uses TRBV10-3 and TRBJ1-4; tentatively, D is TRBD1 (6 bases). Germline CDR1 and CDR2: ENHRY and SYGVKD. V was shortened by 4 bases and J by 7 bases, with 13 bases between the two germline ends. The CDR3 loop spans 14 amino acids. CDR3 sequence reads: CAISGGGRFEKLFF. For the CDR3, the DNA is TGTGCCATCAGTGGCGGGGGGCGCTTTGAAAAACTGTTTTTT.

Only a few counts were recorded for this clonotype. The rearrangement joins TRBV29-1 to TRBJ2-3, with 9 bases matching TRBD2. Germline V gene lookup returns CDR1 SQVTM and CDR2 ANQGSEA. Losses at the gene ends were 2 bases for V and 5 bases for J; bases not matched to a gene: 14. The CDR3 sequence is 17 residues long. CDR3 amino acids: CSVEFVLAGTVRDTQYF. The CDR3 coding sequence is TGCAGCGTTGAATTCGTGCTAGCGGGGACAGTACGAGATACGCAGTATTTT.

The CDR3 spells CAISDGQGRTEAFF. In nucleotides, the CDR3 is TGTGCCATCAGTGACGGACAGGGTAGAACTGAAGCTTTCTTT. This chain connects TRBV10-3 to TRBJ1-1; TRBD1 matches 8 bases. This CDR3 comprises 14 residues. The V and J ends lost 3 bases and 5 bases, in that order; junction bases with no gene match: 5. The V gene's germline CDR1 is ENHRY and CDR2 SYGVKD.

This clonotype was observed many times. The V and J genes are TRBV7-9 and TRBJ2-7; 9 bases line up with TRBD1. V shed 2 bases, J shed 2 bases, and the junction held 4 bases outside the gene matches. The CDR3 runs 15 residues. CDR1 is SEHNR, CDR2 FQNEAQ, per germline (reference sequence). This CDR3 reads CASSLQTGGAYEQYF. The CDR3, as DNA: TGTGCCAGCAGCTTACAGACAGGGGGAGCCTACGAGCAGTACTTC.